One and the same sample provided the 5 T cell receptor beta chains below, sequenced in a study of control samples from healthy donors and cancer patients. Only in-frame clones appear in the TCRdb table, and some are missing; sequencing was by immunoSEQ multiplex PCR. The profile shows some 110,000 clones, 88% of them singletons. The sequenced sample consisted of blood. The receptors were gathered from a woman aged 65 to 85 in good health.

This clone appeared once. The chain has TRBV2 and TRBJ1-3, with 7 bases matching TRBD1. The J segment lost 3 bases and the V segment lost 1 base, leaving 6 bases of the junction unmatched. The germline gives CDR1 SNHLY, CDR2 FYNNEI. This CDR3 region has 16 residues. In DNA form, the CDR3 reads TGTGCCAGCAGTGAAGAGGGGGCAGCGGGTGGAAACACCATATATTTT. This sequence encodes CASSEEGAAGGNTIYF.

This clone was detected only once. The chain couples TRBV14 to TRBJ2-7, with a tentative D call TRBD1 (5 bases). The CDR3 has 15 residues. CDR1 and CDR2 from the germline V gene are SGHDN and FVKESK. Trimming took 0 bases from V and 2 from J, leaving 11 bases between them. The CDR3 nucleotides are TGTGCCAGCAGCCAAGAGGAAGGGGCGGCCTACGAGCAGTACTTC. It specifies CASSQEEGAAYEQYF.

The J gene is TRBJ2-3, the V gene TRBV15, with TRBD2 as a possible D gene (6 bases). Germline loops: CDR1 LNHNV, CDR2 YYDKDF (reference sequence). The CDR3 contains 15 residues. Trimming stripped 5 bases from V and 3 bases from J, with 15 bases between. For the CDR3, the DNA is TGTGCCACCAGCTCGAAGCGGGCTGGTACAGATACGCAGTATTTT. Encoded protein: CATSSKRAGTDTQYF.

This sequence joins TRBV12-3 or TRBV12-4 and TRBJ2-3; D not certain. The CDR3 has 12 residues. Trimming took off 5 bases at V and 6 bases at J, with 9 bases between the two ends. The CDR3 sequence is CASSMQKDTQYF. The CDR3 bases are TGTGCCAGCAGTATGCAAAAGGATACGCAGTATTTT.

The chain employs TRBV5-5 and TRBJ1-2; TRBD1 matches at 10 bases. The germline CDR1 and CDR2 sequences are SGHKS and YYEKEE (reference sequence). The CDR3 loop spans 13 amino acids. V trimming: 4 bases; J trimming: 4 bases; junction bases outside the gene matches: 1. The CDR3 bases are TGTGCCAGCAGCGGACAGGGGGTCTATGGCTACACCTTC. Protein: CASSGQGVYGYTF.